The 3 T cell receptor beta chains given below trace back to one sample, sequenced in a study of blood T cell repertoires in COVID-19. Clones were read by immunoSEQ multiplex PCR, and TCRdb kept only the in-frame ones, dropping some. The sample has about 100,000 clones, approximately 80% seen once. Sequenced input: peripheral blood. These receptors came from a man aged 50 to 60 with active or convalescent COVID-19.

The chain recombines TRBV30 with TRBJ2-5; 7 nucleotides match TRBD1. Losses at the gene ends were 5 bases for V and 4 bases for J; bases not matched to a gene: 13. CDR1 is GTSNPN and CDR2 is SVGIG in the germline V gene (reference sequence). This CDR3 spans 15 amino acids. The CDR3 protein is CAWAIGGVYAETQYF. Written as DNA, the CDR3 is TGTGCCTGGGCGATAGGGGGCGTGTATGCAGAGACCCAGTACTTC.

This sequence joins TRBV18 and TRBJ2-3, with 11 positions matching TRBD1. CDR1 is KGHSH and CDR2 is LQKENI in the germline V gene. The CDR3 spans 15 residues. Trimming cost V 3 bases and J 4 bases; bases outside gene matches: 3. The CDR3 here is CASSPGTGGPDTQYF. The CDR3 DNA reads as TGTGCCAGCTCACCTGGGACAGGGGGACCAGATACGCAGTATTTT. Combining the CDR3 with reference TRBV18 and TRBJ2-3 gives the whole variable domain NAGVMQNPRHLVRRRGQEARLRCSPMKGHSHVYWYRQLPEEGLKFMVYLQKENIIDESGMPKERFSAEFPKEGPSILRIQQVVRGDSAAYFCASSPGTGGPDTQYFGPGTRLTVL.

This sequence joins TRBV6-6 and TRBJ1-6; D is unresolved. V lost 7 bases and J lost 6, with 10 bases in between. CDR3 length equals 13 residues. Germline V CDR1 and CDR2: MNHNY, SVGAGI (reference sequence). The CDR3, as DNA: TGTGCCAGCACGCCGGGAGTTAATTCACCCCTCCACTTT. As protein: CASTPGVNSPLHF.